The TCR beta chain described here comes from a study of blood T cell repertoires in COVID-19. Only in-frame clones appear in the TCRdb table, and some are missing; sequencing was by immunoSEQ multiplex PCR. Among a few hundred thousand clones listed, 70% to 90% were seen once. Recruits, aged roughly 18 to 95 years, lived in some 25 US areas. Grouping used clinical history reported by participants in a survey and questionnaire. Donors in Cohort 3 who had recovered were those with two negative PCRs, healthcare professional clearance, or resolution of their symptoms. CDR1 and CDR2 (germline): SGHAT, FQNNGV. V shed 1 base and J shed 0 bases, with 9 bases lying between them. This CDR3 spans 15 amino acids.

Material: PBMCs or T cells enriched from blood (not recorded which). This chain connects TRBV11-2 to TRBJ1-1; tentative D call: TRBD1 (6 bases). The receptor was derived from a woman under 30 who had recovered from COVID-19. The CDR3 DNA follows: TGTGCCAGCAGCTTAGCTCACAGGGTGAACACTGAAGCTTTCTTT. Amino acids: CASSLAHRVNTEAFF.